This T cell receptor beta chain was retrieved from a study of CD8 T cells in Susac syndrome. The CDR3 sequence is 16 residues long. CDR1 MNHEY and CDR2 SVGAGI come from the germline V gene. Germline trimming cut 4 bases from V and 7 bases from J; bases unmatched to any gene: 12. The RNA, about 0.45 to 1 ug, was put through reverse transcription using random hexamers. An immunoSEQ multiplex PCR generated amplified TCR beta CDR3 products spanning 54 Vbeta and 13 Jbeta. One entry per CDR3 protein results from TCRdb running MiXCR on the immunoSEQ multiplex PCR reads. The sample holds 53,000 or so distinct CDR3 sequences, approximately 93% seen once.

Sequencing was done on a sample of CD8+ T cells from PBMCs. The TCR sequence derives from a human donor in good health. The chain has TRBV6-5 and TRBJ2-1; 8 bases are a match to TRBD2. CDR3 loop: CASSSIGREAPNEQFF. The CDR3 DNA reads TGTGCCAGCAGTTCGATTGGGCGGGAGGCCCCTAATGAGCAGTTCTTC.